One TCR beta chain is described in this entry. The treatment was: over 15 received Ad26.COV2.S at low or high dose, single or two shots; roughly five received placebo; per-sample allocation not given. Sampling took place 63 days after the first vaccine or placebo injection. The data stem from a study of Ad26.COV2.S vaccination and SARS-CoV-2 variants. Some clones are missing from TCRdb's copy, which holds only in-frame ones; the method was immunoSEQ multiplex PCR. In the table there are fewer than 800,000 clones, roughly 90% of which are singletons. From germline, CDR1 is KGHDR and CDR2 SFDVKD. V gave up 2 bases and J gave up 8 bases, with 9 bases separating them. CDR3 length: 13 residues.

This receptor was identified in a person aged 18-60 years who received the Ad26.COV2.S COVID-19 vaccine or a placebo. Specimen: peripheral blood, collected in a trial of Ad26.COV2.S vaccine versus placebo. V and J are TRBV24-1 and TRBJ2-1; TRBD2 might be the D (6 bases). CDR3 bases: TGTGCCACCAGTGATTGGGGGGAGGATGAGCAGTTCTTC. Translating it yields CATSDWGEDEQFF.